Listed below are T cell receptor beta chains from one sample, sequenced in a study of OX40 agonist ivuxolimab in advanced cancers. The repertoire was sequenced with immunoSEQ multiplex PCR; TCRdb's copy has only in-frame clones and lacks some. The data show fewer than 65,000 clones, with around 90% seen just once and approximately 5% held by the top ten. Source: CD4+ or CD8+ T cells sorted from blood, taken in a trial of the OX40 agonist ivuxolimab. The receptors come from an adult with an advanced solid tumor such as melanoma, head and neck, liver or kidney cancer. Each CDR3 is given with its conserved first and last residue. A D gene is named only where the DNA matches it firmly. Clone size appears in some rows only: once, few, many, or a class for an expanded clone.

size	V	D	J	DNA	CDR3
once	TRBV10-3	NA	TRBJ1-3	TGTGCCATCGACGGGGGTACGAACACCATATATTTT	CAIDGGTNTIYF
once	TRBV7-6	NA	TRBJ1-1	TGTGCCAGCAGCTTATACGAGGACACTGAAGCTTTCTTT	CASSLYEDTEAFF
few	TRBV29-1	TRBD2	TRBJ2-2	TGCAGCGTTGAAAAGACTAGCGGGAGTTGGGGCGGGGAGCTGTTTTTT	CSVEKTSGSWGGELFF
NA	TRBV5-4	NA	TRBJ2-2	TGTGCCAGCAGCCCGCGACTTGACGGGGAGCTGTTTTTT	CASSPRLDGELFF
NA	TRBV27	TRBD1	TRBJ2-1	TGTGCCAGCAGTTTATCAGGGGGCCTTGAGCAGTTCTTC	CASSLSGGLEQFF
NA	TRBV5-5	NA	TRBJ2-3	TGTGCCAGCAGCCGAGGTCCGGGGATTGGGACAGATACGCAGTATTTT	CASSRGPGIGTDTQYF
few	TRBV28	TRBD1	TRBJ1-5	TGTGCCAGCAGTCCCGGACAGGGGAGGCAGCCCCAGCATTTT	CASSPGQGRQPQHF
NA	TRBV29-1	TRBD2	TRBJ2-5	TGCAGCGAAGTAGCGGGGGGGCCGCAAGAGACCCAGTACTTC	CSEVAGGPQETQYF
NA	TRBV9	TRBD1	TRBJ2-7	TGTGCCAGCAGCCTCCGGACAGGGGGTTACGAGCAGTACTTC	CASSLRTGGYEQYF
NA	TRBV5-6	NA	TRBJ1-4	TGTGCCAGCAGCCTGCGGGGACGGTTTAATGAAAAACTGCTTTTT	CASSLRGRFNEKLLF
NA	TRBV6-4	NA	TRBJ1-2	TGTGCCAGCAGTGAAGGGTTGGACTATGGCTACACCTTC	CASSEGLDYGYTF
NA	TRBV30	NA	TRBJ2-3	TGTGCCTGGAGTGTACTACAGGGCACAGATACGCAGTATTTT	CAWSVLQGTDTQYF
medium-sized	TRBV18	NA	TRBJ2-7	TGTGCCAGCTCAAGCCCCTCGGTGACCTACGAGCAGTACTTC	CASSSPSVTYEQYF
NA	TRBV23-1	NA	TRBJ2-7	TGCGCCAGCAGTCAATCAAGGACTGGCTCCTACGAGCAGTACTTC	CASSQSRTGSYEQYF
NA	TRBV29-1	TRBD1	TRBJ1-4	TGCAGCGTTACACAGGGGGCTAATGAAAAACTGTTTTTT	CSVTQGANEKLFF
NA	TRBV4-1	NA	TRBJ2-3	TGCGCCAGCAGCCAAGTGGGAACAGGGACAGATACGCAGTATTTT	CASSQVGTGTDTQYF
NA	TRBV6-6	NA	TRBJ1-5	TGTGCCAGCAGTTACTCATCAGCTCGACAGCCCCAGCATTTT	CASSYSSARQPQHF
NA	TRBV30	TRBD2	TRBJ2-3	TGTGCCTGGTCCCTAGCGGGAGGGGGAGGCACAGATACGCAGTATTTT	CAWSLAGGGGTDTQYF
once	TRBV18	NA	TRBJ2-1	TGTGCCAGCTCCAACGGGCAGGGGATCTACAATGAGCAGTTCTTC	CASSNGQGIYNEQFF
NA	TRBV7-9	TRBD1	TRBJ2-1	TGTGCCAGCAGCTTTTCCGGGACAGGAGGCTACAATGAGCAGTTCTTC	CASSFSGTGGYNEQFF
NA	TRBV19	NA	TRBJ2-7	TGTGCCAGTAGTATTGGTCGTTCCTACGAGCAGTACTTC	CASSIGRSYEQYF
NA	TRBV7-3	TRBD2	TRBJ2-3	TGTGCCAGCAGCACCGGGACTAGCGGGAGTTCAGATACGCAGTATTTT	CASSTGTSGSSDTQYF
NA	TRBV7-8	TRBD1	TRBJ2-5	TGTGCCAGCAGCTTTATGCAGGGGGAATTCGAGACCCAGTACTTC	CASSFMQGEFETQYF
NA	TRBV5-5	NA	TRBJ2-7	TGTGCCAGCAGCTTGGGGACTGGTCCCTACGAGCAGTACTTC	CASSLGTGPYEQYF
NA	TRBV10-3	TRBD2	TRBJ2-1	TGTGCCATCACTTCGGGACTAGCGGGGGGGTCCTACAATGAGCAGTTCTTC	CAITSGLAGGSYNEQFF
NA	TRBV11-2	TRBD2	TRBJ2-7	TGTGCCAGCAGCTTAGATGCGGGAGGAGGCTACGAGCAGTACTTC	CASSLDAGGGYEQYF
NA	TRBV30	NA	TRBJ1-2	TGTGCCTGGAGGGCTACAACTATTGGCTACACCTTC	CAWRATTIGYTF
NA	TRBV19	NA	TRBJ1-5	TGTGCCAGTAGTAAGACAGAGAATCAGCCCCAGCATTTT	CASSKTENQPQHF
NA	TRBV25-1	TRBD1	TRBJ2-7	TGTGCCAGCAGGCCCCCCGGAGACGACAGGGAAAACTTC	CASRPPGDDRENF
few	TRBV5-1	TRBD1	TRBJ2-5	TGCGCCAGCAGCAGGGACAGGGTCGGCCAAGAGACCCAGTACTTC	CASSRDRVGQETQYF
NA	TRBV7-3	NA	TRBJ2-2	TGTGCCAGCAGCTCCCAGGTGGCCGGGGAGCTGTTTTTT	CASSSQVAGELFF
NA	TRBV7-9	TRBD1	TRBJ1-2	TGTGCCAGCAGCTTAGCGGAGACAGGGTTCGGCTATGGCTACACCTTC	CASSLAETGFGYGYTF
NA	TRBV11-3	TRBD2	TRBJ2-3	TGTGCCAGCAGTCCCTGGATAGCGGGTAGCACAGATACGCAGTATTTT	CASSPWIAGSTDTQYF
few	TRBV6-1	TRBD1	TRBJ2-7	TGTGCCAGCAGGGCTCCGGGACAGGGGTCCTACGAGCAGTACTTC	CASRAPGQGSYEQYF
NA	TRBV5-4	TRBD1	TRBJ2-2	TGTGCCAGCAGCTTGGGCCGGGACAGGGGAGCCGGGGAGCTGTTTTTT	CASSLGRDRGAGELFF
NA	TRBV6-1	NA	TRBJ1-2	TGTGCCAGCAGTGAAGCGCTGGCGAACTCTAACTATGGCTACACCTTC	CASSEALANSNYGYTF
NA	TRBV6-5	TRBD2	TRBJ2-5	TGTGCCAGCAGCGGCGGGGGGGCCGGTGAAGAGACCCAGTACTTC	CASSGGGAGEETQYF
NA	TRBV27	NA	TRBJ1-5	TGTGCCAGCAGTCCGCGGACGGGAGTTAGCAATCAGCCCCAGCATTTT	CASSPRTGVSNQPQHF
once	TRBV19	TRBD1	TRBJ2-3	TGTGCCAGTAGCCCGCGGCGACAGGGAACCTCCGATACGCAGTATTTT	CASSPRRQGTSDTQYF
NA	TRBV11-2	NA	TRBJ1-5	TGTGCCAGCAGCTTAGGGGGGGTTCCCAATCAGCCCCAGCATTTT	CASSLGGVPNQPQHF
NA	TRBV6-5	NA	TRBJ1-1	TGTGCCAGCAGTTACGGGCGGATGAACACTGAAGCTTTCTTT	CASSYGRMNTEAFF
NA	TRBV6-5	TRBD2	TRBJ2-1	TGTGCCAGCAGTCACGGGGGGGGCAATGAGCAGTTCTTC	CASSHGGGNEQFF
NA	TRBV10-3	TRBD2	TRBJ2-7	TGTGCCATCAGGGGAACTTCTAGCGGGGCAACCTACGAGCAGTACTTC	CAIRGTSSGATYEQYF
NA	TRBV11-2	NA	TRBJ2-7	TGTGCCAGCAGCCCGGGGGCGGGGAACCCCTCCTACGAGCAGTACTTC	CASSPGAGNPSYEQYF
few	TRBV4-1	TRBD1	TRBJ1-1	TGCGCCAGCAGCCAAGTAGACAGGGCGGCTTTCTTT	CASSQVDRAAFF
NA	TRBV5-1	NA	TRBJ1-2	TGCGCCAGCAGCTTGGCTACAGGGCTGAGTGGCTACACCTTC	CASSLATGLSGYTF
NA	TRBV30	NA	TRBJ1-2	TGTGCCTGGAGTCGGGACCACCGGCCACTAAAGGTCTATGGCTACACCTTC	CAWSRDHRPLKVYGYTF
NA	TRBV29-1	TRBD2	TRBJ2-5	TGCAGCGTTGCTAGCGGGACACAAGAGACCCAGTACTTC	CSVASGTQETQYF